This TCR beta chain derives from a study of cytomegalovirus exposure and HLA in healthy donors. CDR1 and CDR2 (germline): LNHDA, SQIVND (reference sequence). The CDR3 runs to 14 residues. The V and J ends lost 2 bases and 4 bases respectively, with 11 bases between them. The PCR ran on 60 Vbeta and 13 Jbeta primers. Measured with immunoSEQ multiplex PCR; TCRdb has only the in-frame clones, and not every one. This table has fewer than 250,000 clones, around 80% appearing once. The rearrangement joins TRBV19 to TRBJ2-5, with D perhaps TRBD2 (5 bases). Material for sequencing was PBMCs. The source of this sequence is a man aged 25-45 years in good health and CMV-seronegative. CDR3 loop: CASSIFAAAETQYF. The CDR3 DNA follows: TGTGCCAGTAGTATATTTGCAGCGGCAGAGACCCAGTACTTC.